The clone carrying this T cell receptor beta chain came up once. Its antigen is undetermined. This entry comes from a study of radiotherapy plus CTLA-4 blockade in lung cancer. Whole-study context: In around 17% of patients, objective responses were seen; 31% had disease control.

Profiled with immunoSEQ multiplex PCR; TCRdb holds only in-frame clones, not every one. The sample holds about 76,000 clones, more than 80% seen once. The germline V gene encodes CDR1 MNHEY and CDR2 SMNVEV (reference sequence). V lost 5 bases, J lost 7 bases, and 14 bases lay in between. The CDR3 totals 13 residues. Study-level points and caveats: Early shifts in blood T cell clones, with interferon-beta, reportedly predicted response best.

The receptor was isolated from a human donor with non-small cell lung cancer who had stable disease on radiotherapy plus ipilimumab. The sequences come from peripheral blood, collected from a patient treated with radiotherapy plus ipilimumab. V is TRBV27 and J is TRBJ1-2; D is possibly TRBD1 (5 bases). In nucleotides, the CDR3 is TGTGCCAGCAGTACCGGGACTCCCTCTGGCTACACCTTC. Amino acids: CASSTGTPSGYTF.